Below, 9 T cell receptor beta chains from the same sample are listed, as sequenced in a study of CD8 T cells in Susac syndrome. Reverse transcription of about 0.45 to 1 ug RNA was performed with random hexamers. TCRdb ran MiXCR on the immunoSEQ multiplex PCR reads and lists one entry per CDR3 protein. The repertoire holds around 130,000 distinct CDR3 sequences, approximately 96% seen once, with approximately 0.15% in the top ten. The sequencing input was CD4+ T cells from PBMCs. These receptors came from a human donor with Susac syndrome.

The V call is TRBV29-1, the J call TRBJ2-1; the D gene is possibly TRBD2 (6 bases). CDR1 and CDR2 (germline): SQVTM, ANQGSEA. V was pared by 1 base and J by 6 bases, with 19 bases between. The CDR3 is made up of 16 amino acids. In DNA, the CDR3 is TGCAGCGTTGAAGTATTTGGTGGGAGGAAGTTCAATGAGCAGTTCTTC. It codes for CSVEVFGGRKFNEQFF.

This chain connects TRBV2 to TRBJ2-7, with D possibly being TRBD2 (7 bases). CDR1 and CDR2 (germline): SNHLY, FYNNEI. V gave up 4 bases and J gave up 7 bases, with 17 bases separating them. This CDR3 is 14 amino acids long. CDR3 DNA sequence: TGTGCCAGCAGTGCAACCCGAGGGGGAGGGGAGCAGTACTTC. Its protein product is CASSATRGGGEQYF.

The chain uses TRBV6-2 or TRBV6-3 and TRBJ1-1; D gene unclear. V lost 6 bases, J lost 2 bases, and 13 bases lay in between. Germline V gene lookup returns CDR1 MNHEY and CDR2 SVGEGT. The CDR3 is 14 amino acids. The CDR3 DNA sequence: TGTGCCAGCAGAAGGACGGGAAGCAACACTGAAGCTTTCTTT. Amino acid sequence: CASRRTGSNTEAFF.

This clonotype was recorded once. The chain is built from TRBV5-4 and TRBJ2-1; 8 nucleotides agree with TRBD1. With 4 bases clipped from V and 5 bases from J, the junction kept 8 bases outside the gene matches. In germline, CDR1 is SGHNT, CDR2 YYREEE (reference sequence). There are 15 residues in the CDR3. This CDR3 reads CASSPIRGLDNEQFF. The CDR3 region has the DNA TGTGCCAGCAGCCCTATCAGGGGGCTGGACAATGAGCAGTTCTTC.

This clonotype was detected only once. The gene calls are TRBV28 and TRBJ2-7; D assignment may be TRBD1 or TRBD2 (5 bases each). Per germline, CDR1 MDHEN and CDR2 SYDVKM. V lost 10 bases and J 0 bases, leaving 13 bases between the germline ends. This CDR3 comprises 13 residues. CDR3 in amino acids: CATEGSSSYEQYF. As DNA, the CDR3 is TGTGCCACCGAGGGGTCTAGCTCCTACGAGCAGTACTTC.

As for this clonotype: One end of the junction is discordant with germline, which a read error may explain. The CDR3, as DNA: TGTGCTAGCAGCTTAGCGGGACTAGCGGGAGGAGAGACCCAGTACTTC. Translation: CASSLAGLAGGETQYF. The chain carries TRBV7-7 and TRBJ2-5, with 15 bases aligning to TRBD2. Germline CDR1 is SSHAT and CDR2 is FNYEAQ (reference sequence). This CDR3 has 16 amino acids.

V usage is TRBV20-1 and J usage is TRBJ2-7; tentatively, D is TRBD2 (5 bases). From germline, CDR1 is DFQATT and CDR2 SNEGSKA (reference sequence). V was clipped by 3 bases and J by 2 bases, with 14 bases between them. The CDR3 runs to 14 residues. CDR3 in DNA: TGCAGTGCTAGGCGGGCTAGTCTGGCCTACGAGCAGTACTTC. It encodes CSARRASLAYEQYF.

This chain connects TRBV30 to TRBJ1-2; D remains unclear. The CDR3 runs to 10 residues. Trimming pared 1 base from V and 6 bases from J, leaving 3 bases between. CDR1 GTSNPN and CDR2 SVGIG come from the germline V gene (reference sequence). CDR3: CAWSGHGYTF. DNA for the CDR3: TGTGCCTGGAGTGGGCATGGCTACACCTTC.

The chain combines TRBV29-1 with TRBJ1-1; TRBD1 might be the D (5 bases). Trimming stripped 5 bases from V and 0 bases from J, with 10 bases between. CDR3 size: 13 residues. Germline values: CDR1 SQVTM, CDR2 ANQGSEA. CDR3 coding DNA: TGCAGCGTTAAACAGGTATTGAACACTGAAGCTTTCTTT. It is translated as CSVKQVLNTEAFF.